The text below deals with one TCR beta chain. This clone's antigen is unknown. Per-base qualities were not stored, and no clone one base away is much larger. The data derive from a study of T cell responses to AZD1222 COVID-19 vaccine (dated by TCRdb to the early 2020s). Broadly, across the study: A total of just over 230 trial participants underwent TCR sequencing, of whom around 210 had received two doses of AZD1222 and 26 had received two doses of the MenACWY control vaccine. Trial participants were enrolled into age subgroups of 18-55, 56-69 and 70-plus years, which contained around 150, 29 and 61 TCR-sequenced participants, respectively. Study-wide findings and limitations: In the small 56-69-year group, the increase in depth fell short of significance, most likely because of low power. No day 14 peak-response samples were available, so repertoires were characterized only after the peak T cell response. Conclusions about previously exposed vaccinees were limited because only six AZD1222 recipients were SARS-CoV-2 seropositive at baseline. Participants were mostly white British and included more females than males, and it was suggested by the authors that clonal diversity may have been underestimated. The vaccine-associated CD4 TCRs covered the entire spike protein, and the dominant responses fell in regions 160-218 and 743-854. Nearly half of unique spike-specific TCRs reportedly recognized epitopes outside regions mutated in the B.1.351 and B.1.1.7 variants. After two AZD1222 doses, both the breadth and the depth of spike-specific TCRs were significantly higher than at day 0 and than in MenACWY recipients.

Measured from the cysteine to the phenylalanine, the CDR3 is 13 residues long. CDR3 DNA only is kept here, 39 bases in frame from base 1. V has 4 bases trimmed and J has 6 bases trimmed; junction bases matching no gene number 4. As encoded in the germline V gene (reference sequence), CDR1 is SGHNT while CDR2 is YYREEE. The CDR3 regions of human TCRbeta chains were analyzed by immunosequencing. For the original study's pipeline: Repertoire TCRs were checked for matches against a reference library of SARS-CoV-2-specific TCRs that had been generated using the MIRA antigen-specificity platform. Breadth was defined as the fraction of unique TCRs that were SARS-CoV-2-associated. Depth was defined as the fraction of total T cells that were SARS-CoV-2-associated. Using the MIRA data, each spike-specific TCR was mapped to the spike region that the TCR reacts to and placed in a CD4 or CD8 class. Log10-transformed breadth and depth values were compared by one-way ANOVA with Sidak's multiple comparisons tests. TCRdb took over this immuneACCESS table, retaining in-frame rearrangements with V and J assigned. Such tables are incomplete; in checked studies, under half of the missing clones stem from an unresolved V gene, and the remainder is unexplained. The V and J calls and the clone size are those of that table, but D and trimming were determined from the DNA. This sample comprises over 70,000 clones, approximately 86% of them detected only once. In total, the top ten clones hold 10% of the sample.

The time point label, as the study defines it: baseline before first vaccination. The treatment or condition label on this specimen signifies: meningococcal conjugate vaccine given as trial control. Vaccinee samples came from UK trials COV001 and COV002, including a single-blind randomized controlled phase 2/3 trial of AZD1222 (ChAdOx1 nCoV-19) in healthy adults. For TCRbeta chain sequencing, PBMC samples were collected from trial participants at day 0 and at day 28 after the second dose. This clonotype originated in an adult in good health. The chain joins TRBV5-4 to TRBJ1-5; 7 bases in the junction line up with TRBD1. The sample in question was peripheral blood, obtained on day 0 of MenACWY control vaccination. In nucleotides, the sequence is TGTGCCAGCAGCGCGAACAGGGGTCAGCCCCAGCATTTT. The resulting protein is CASSANRGQPQHF.